This TCR beta chain was captured in a study of shared clonotypes between healthy human individuals. Broader study findings: Owing to a small donor count, the genetic and exposure-history diversity represented was limited.

Germline lookup yields CDR1 SGHAT and CDR2 FQNNGV. V lost 0 bases and J 12 bases, leaving 9 bases between the germline ends. The CDR3 extends over 12 amino acids. The assay was immunoSEQ multiplex PCR, and TCRdb's table has in-frame clones only and misses some. Of roughly 2,000,000 clones in the sample, about 95% were seen once. Points on this clone: Its target is not known.

CD45RO negativity and positive selection for CCR7 defined naive CD8 cells, a population that excluded terminally differentiated effector memory CD45RA+ cells. The source of this sequence is a man aged 18 to 30 in good health. The chain uses TRBV11-2 and TRBJ2-1, with D possibly being TRBD2 (6 bases). The sample was naive CD8+ T cells sorted from blood. CDR3 protein: CASSLDRDLQFF. CDR3 bases: TGTGCCAGCAGCTTAGACCGGGACTTGCAGTTCTTC.